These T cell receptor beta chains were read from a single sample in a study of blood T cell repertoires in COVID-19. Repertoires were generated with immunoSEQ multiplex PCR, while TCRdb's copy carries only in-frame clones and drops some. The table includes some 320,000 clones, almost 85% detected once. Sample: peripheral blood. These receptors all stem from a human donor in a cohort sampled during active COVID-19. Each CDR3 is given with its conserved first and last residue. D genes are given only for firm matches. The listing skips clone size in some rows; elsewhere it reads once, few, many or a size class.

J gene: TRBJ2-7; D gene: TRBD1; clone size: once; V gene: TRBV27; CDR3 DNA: TGTGCCAGCAGTTCCGCGTCAGGGGGTAGCTCCTACGAGCAGTACTTC; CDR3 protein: CASSSASGGSSYEQYF
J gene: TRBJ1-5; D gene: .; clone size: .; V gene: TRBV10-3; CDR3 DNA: TGTGCCATCAGTGAGTCGATGAGGGAGCGGCCCCAGCATTTT; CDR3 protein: CAISESMRERPQHF
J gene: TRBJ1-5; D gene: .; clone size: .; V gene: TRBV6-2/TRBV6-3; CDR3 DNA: TGTGCCAGCAGTTTCGTATCAGGCATCAATCAGCCCCAGCATTTT; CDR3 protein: CASSFVSGINQPQHF
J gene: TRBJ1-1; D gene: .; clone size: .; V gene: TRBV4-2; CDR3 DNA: TGTGCCAGCAGCCAAGTCAACCAATACACGAACACTGAAGCTTTCTTT; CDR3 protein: CASSQVNQYTNTEAFF
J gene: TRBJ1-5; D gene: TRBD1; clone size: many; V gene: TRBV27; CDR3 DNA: TGTGCCAGCCGGACAGGGGCCCAGCCCCAGCATTTT; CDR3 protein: CASRTGAQPQHF
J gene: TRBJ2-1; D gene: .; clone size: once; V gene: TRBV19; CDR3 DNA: TGTGCCAGTAGTATGCGTGGGGCCAATGAGCAGTTCTTC; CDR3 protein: CASSMRGANEQFF
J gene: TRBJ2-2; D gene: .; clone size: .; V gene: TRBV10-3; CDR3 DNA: TGTGCCATCAGTGAGGGTAATAGCGGGAACACCGGGGAGCTGTTTTTT; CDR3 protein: CAISEGNSGNTGELFF
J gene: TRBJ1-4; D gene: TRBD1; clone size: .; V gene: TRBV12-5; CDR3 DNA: TGTGCTAGTGGTTTGCCCCACAGGGGGCCGGGGGAAAAACTGTTTTTT; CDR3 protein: CASGLPHRGPGEKLFF
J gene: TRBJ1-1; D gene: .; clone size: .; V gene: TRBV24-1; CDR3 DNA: TGTGCCACCAGGGAGGGCGGGGAAGCTTTCTTT; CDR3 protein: CATREGGEAFF
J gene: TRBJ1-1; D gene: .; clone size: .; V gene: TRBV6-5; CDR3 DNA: TGTGCCAGCAGTTACGGAGGGACCTTTATCACTGAAGCTTTCTTT; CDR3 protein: CASSYGGTFITEAFF
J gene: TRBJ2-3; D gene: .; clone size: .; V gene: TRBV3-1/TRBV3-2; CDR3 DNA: TGTGCCAGCAGCCAAGGGACTAGCACAGATACGCAGTATTTT; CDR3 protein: CASSQGTSTDTQYF
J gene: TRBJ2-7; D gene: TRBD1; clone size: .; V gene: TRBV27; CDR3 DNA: TGTGCCAGCAGTCCCGCCGGACAGGCCGGGGACGAGCAGTACTTC; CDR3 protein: CASSPAGQAGDEQYF
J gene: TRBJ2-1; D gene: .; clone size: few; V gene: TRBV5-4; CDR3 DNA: TGTGCCAGCAGCTTGGACAGGGATGAGCAGTTCTTC; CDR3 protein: CASSLDRDEQFF
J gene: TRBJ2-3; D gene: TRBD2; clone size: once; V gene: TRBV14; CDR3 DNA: TGTGCCAGCAGCCCAGGACTAGCTGATACGCAGTATTTT; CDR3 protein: CASSPGLADTQYF
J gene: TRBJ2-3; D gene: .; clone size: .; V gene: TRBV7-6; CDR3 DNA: TGTGCCAGCAGCTTAGGGAATTACAGGGATCTTCGCACAGATACGCAGTATTTT; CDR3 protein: CASSLGNYRDLRTDTQYF
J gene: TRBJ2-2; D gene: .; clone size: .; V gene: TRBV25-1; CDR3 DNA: TGTGCCAGCACCCCACACCCGAACACCGGGGAGCTGTTTTTT; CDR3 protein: CASTPHPNTGELFF
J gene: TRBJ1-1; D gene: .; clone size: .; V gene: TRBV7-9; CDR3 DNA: TGTGCCAGCAGCTTAGTAACTGGTGAAGCTTTCTTT; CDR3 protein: CASSLVTGEAFF
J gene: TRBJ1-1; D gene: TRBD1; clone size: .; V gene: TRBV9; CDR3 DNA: TGTGCCAGCAGCGTCGACAGGGCGAACACTGAAGCTTTCTTT; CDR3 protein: CASSVDRANTEAFF
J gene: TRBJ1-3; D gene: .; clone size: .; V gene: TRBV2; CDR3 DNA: TGTGCCAGCAGACGGACAGAGCCTGGAAACACCATATATTTT; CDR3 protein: CASRRTEPGNTIYF
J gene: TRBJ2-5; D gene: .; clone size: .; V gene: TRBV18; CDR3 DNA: TGTGCCAGCTCACGGGACATCCAAGAGACCCAGTACTTC; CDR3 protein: CASSRDIQETQYF
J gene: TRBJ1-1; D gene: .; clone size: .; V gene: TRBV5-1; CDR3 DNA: TGCGCCAGCAGCTTATCGCCCCCCCAGGGGCGATATGCTGAAGCTTTCTTT; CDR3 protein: CASSLSPPQGRYAEAFF
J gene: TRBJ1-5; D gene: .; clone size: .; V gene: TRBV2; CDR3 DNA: TGTGCCAGCAGTGAACTTAGTGGACAGAATCAGCCCCAGCATTTT; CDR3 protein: CASSELSGQNQPQHF
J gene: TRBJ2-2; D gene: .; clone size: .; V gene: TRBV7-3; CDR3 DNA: TGTGCCAGCAGCTCCGGGGGGCCTGCGAACACCGGGGAGCTGTTTTTT; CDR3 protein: CASSSGGPANTGELFF
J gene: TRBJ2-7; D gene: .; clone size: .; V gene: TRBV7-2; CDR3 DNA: TGTGCCAGCAGCTTAGTGGGGGCAGCGGTAATCCCCCACGAGCAGTACTTC; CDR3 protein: CASSLVGAAVIPHEQYF
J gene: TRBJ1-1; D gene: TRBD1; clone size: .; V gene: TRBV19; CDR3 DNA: TGTGCCAGTAGTATACCGAAGGACAGGGAAGAAGCTTTCTTT; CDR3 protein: CASSIPKDREEAFF
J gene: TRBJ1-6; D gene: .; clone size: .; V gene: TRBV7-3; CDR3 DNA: TGTGCCAGCAGCTTAATGAGCCATTCACCCCTCCACTTT; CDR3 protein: CASSLMSHSPLHF
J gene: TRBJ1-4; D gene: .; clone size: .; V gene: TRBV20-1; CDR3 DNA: TGCAGTGCTAGTAAGGGAGATAATGAAAAACTGTTTTTT; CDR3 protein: CSASKGDNEKLFF
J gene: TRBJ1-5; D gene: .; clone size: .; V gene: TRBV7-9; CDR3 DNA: TGTGCCAGCAGCCCGGGGACATTCAGCAATCAGCCCCAGCATTTT; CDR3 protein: CASSPGTFSNQPQHF
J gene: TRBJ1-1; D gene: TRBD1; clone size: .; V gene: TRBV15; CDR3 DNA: TGTGCCACCAGCAGAGATCCCGGACAGGGGGCGAGAGCTGAAGCTTTCTTT; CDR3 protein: CATSRDPGQGARAEAFF
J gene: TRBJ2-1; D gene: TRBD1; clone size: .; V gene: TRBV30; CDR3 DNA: TGTGCCTGGAGTGTATTGACAGGGGGCGGTGAGCAGTTCTTC; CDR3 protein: CAWSVLTGGGEQFF
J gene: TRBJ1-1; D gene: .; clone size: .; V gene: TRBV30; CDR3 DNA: TGTGCCTGGGTAGGTGGTAGCGGCACTGAAGCTTTCTTT; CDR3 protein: CAWVGGSGTEAFF
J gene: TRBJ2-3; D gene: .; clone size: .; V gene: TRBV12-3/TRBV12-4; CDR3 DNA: TGTGCCAGCGAGAGGGCAGATACGCAGTATTTT; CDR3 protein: CASERADTQYF
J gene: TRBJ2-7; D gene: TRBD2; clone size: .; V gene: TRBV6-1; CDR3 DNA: TGTGCCAGCAGTGTAAGACTAGCGGGGAATAATTACGAGCAGTACTTC; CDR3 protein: CASSVRLAGNNYEQYF
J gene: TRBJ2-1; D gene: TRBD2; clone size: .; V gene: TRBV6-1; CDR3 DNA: TGTGCCAGCAGTGACGGGACTAGCTGGGGTCCTGAGCAGTTCTTC; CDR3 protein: CASSDGTSWGPEQFF
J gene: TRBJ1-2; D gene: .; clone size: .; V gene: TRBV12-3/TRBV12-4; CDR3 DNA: TGTGCCAGCAGTTTGAAGGGGGATGGCTACACCTTC; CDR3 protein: CASSLKGDGYTF
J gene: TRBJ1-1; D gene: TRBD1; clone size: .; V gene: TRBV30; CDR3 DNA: TGTGCCTGGAGCGGAGGAAACAGGGGAACTGAAGCTTTCTTT; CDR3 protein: CAWSGGNRGTEAFF
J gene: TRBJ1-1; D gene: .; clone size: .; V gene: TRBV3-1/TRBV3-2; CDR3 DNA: TGTGCCAGCAGCCAAGTCCTAAGGACAGCTAACACTGAAGCTTTCTTT; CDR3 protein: CASSQVLRTANTEAFF
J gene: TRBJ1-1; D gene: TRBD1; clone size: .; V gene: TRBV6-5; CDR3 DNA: TGTGCCGCACAGGGGGCGCTCCGAGGGGTGGAAGCTTTCTTT; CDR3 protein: CAAQGALRGVEAFF
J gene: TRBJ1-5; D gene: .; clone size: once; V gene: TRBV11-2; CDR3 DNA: TGTGCCAGCAGCTTAGTGCCGGGGATCGGGCAGCCCCAGCATTTT; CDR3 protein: CASSLVPGIGQPQHF
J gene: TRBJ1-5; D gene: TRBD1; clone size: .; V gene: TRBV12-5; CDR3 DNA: TGTGCTAGTGGTTGGGGAGACAGGGGATCCGGTCAGCCCCAGCATTTT; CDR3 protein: CASGWGDRGSGQPQHF
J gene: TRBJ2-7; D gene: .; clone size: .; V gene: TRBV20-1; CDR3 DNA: TGCAGTGCTAGTCTGGACAGCTACGAGCAGTACTTC; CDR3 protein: CSASLDSYEQYF
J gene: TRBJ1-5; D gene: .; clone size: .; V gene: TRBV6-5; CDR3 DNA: TGTGCCAGCACCGACTTTAATCAGCCCCAGCATTTT; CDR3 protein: CASTDFNQPQHF
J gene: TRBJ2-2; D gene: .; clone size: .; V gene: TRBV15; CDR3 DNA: TGTGCCACCAGGAAAGACACTTCGAACACCGGGGAGCTGTTTTTT; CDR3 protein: CATRKDTSNTGELFF
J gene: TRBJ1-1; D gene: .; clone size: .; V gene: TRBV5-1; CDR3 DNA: TGCGCCAGCAGCTTAAGGGGAGGCACTGAAGCTTTCTTT; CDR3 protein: CASSLRGGTEAFF
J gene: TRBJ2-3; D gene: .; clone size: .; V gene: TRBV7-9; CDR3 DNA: TGTGCCAGCAGCTTAGGATTAGTGAGCACAGATACGCAGTATTTT; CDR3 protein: CASSLGLVSTDTQYF
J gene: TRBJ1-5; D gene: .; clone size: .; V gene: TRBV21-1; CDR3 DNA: TGTGCCAGCATCGGACAGGGTGAGATCCCTCGAGATCAGCCCCAGCATTTT; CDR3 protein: CASIGQGEIPRDQPQHF
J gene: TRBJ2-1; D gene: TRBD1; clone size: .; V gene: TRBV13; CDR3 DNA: TGTGCCAGCAGCTTAGTACCTCAGCAGGGGGCTAGGAGTGAGCAGTTCTTC; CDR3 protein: CASSLVPQQGARSEQFF
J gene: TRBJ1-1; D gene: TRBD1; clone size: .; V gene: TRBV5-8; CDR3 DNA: TGTGCCAGCAGCAGGGACAGGGGTGGAACTGAAGCTTTCTTT; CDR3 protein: CASSRDRGGTEAFF
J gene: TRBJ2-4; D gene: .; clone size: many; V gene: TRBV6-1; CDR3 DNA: TGTGCCAGCAGTGAAGGGGGGCTAGCCAAAAACATTCAGTACTTC; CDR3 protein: CASSEGGLAKNIQYF
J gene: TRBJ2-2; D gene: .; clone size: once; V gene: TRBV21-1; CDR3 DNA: TGTGCCAGCAGCTCCCAATCCCGTAACGGTAGATCCGGGGAGCTGTTTTTT; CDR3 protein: CASSSQSRNGRSGELFF
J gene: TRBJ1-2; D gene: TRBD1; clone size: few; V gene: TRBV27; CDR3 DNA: TGTGCCAGCAGGAGGACAGGGGAAAACTATGGCTACACCTTC; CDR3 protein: CASRRTGENYGYTF